These T cell receptor beta chains were read from a single sample in a study of OX40 agonist ivuxolimab in advanced cancers. TCRdb's table, derived via immunoSEQ multiplex PCR, lists solely in-frame clones and lacks some. The table lists roughly 86,000 clones, around nine tenths of them singletons, with approximately 3% in the top ten. The material sequenced was CD4+ or CD8+ T cells sorted from blood, taken in a trial of the OX40 agonist ivuxolimab. These TCRs come from an adult with an advanced solid tumor such as melanoma, head and neck, liver or kidney cancer. Each CDR3 is given with its conserved first and last residue. The D gene is left open where the match is weak. Not every row has a clone size; where given, it reads once, few, many or a size class.

v_call	d_call	clone_size	j_call	cdr3_aa	cdr3_nt
TRBV29-1	TRBD1	.	TRBJ2-5	CSASPLRQGPLGETQYF	TGCAGCGCCTCCCCCCTTCGACAGGGCCCCCTGGGTGAGACCCAGTACTTC
TRBV18	.	.	TRBJ2-1	CASSPALSYNEQFF	TGTGCCAGCTCACCTGCATTGTCCTACAATGAGCAGTTCTTC
TRBV28	.	.	TRBJ1-1	CASSLSSTEAFF	TGTGCCAGCAGTCTCAGCTCCACTGAAGCTTTCTTT
TRBV18	.	.	TRBJ2-5	CANRIQETQYF	TGTGCCAATCGGATCCAAGAGACCCAGTACTTC
TRBV27	TRBD1	.	TRBJ2-7	CASSTRGRGHSYEQYF	TGTGCCAGCAGTACCCGGGGCAGGGGGCACTCCTACGAGCAGTACTTC
TRBV29-1	TRBD1	.	TRBJ2-7	CSVEGDRSNEQYF	TGCAGCGTTGAAGGGGACAGGTCGAACGAGCAGTACTTC
TRBV5-1	TRBD1	once	TRBJ2-4	CASSFQDRGNIQYF	TGCGCCAGCAGCTTTCAGGACAGGGGAAACATTCAGTACTTC
TRBV5-1	TRBD1	once	TRBJ1-2	CASSPGQNYGYTF	TGCGCCAGCAGCCCGGGACAGAACTATGGCTACACCTTC
TRBV6-6	.	.	TRBJ1-5	CASSQDISNQPQHF	TGTGCCAGCAGCCAAGACATTAGCAATCAGCCCCAGCATTTT
TRBV29-1	.	.	TRBJ2-4	CSVTSQGGKNIQYF	TGCAGCGTTACCTCTCAGGGGGGCAAAAACATTCAGTACTTC
TRBV2	.	once	TRBJ1-5	CASSQLRSNQPQHF	TGTGCCAGCAGTCAGCTAAGGAGCAATCAGCCCCAGCATTTT
TRBV15	.	once	TRBJ2-1	CATSRDRAGYNEQFF	TGTGCCACCAGCAGAGACAGGGCAGGCTACAATGAGCAGTTCTTC
TRBV15	.	.	TRBJ2-2	CATSLTRDTGELFF	TGTGCCACCAGCTTAACAAGGGATACCGGGGAGCTGTTTTTT
TRBV5-6	TRBD2	.	TRBJ2-5	CATGRFQETQYF	TGTGCCACCGGGAGGTTCCAAGAGACCCAGTACTTC
TRBV6-5	.	.	TRBJ2-7	CASSYSGANYEQYF	TGTGCCAGCAGTTACTCGGGGGCCAACTACGAGCAGTACTTC
TRBV18	TRBD2	.	TRBJ2-7	CASSPNGLAVYEQYF	TGTGCCAGCTCACCGAATGGACTAGCGGTCTACGAGCAGTACTTC
TRBV5-1	.	.	TRBJ1-1	CASSLNYGGTEAFF	TGCGCCAGCAGCTTGAATTATGGAGGAACTGAAGCTTTCTTT
TRBV9	.	once	TRBJ2-3	CASSAFAGSTDTQYF	TGTGCCAGCAGCGCATTTGCGGGGAGCACAGATACGCAGTATTTT
TRBV5-5	.	.	TRBJ2-7	CASSLAGAHEQYF	TGTGCCAGCAGCTTGGCAGGGGCTCACGAGCAGTACTTC
TRBV5-1	.	.	TRBJ2-1	CASRATGSGAYNEQFF	TGCGCCAGCAGGGCTACAGGGTCGGGGGCTTACAATGAGCAGTTCTTC
TRBV5-1	TRBD1	.	TRBJ2-2	CASSAGQAVGELFF	TGCGCCAGCAGCGCGGGACAGGCGGTCGGGGAGCTGTTTTTT
TRBV5-5	.	.	TRBJ2-2	CASSLGAGDTGELFF	TGTGCCAGCAGCTTGGGGGCAGGGGACACCGGGGAGCTGTTTTTT
TRBV5-6	.	.	TRBJ2-7	CASHPAGPPTGQYF	TGTGCCTCTCATCCGGCAGGGCCCCCTACGGGGCAGTACTTC
TRBV5-5	.	.	TRBJ1-5	CASSLQPVWTELNQPQHF	TGTGCCAGCAGCTTGCAGCCGGTTTGGACAGAACTCAATCAGCCCCAGCATTTT
TRBV18	TRBD1	.	TRBJ1-1	CASSPRGQGDSTEAFF	TGTGCCAGCTCACCACGGGGACAGGGGGATTCCACTGAAGCTTTCTTT
TRBV6-5	.	once	TRBJ2-5	CASSDSGLTETQYF	TGTGCCAGCAGTGACTCAGGGTTAACTGAGACCCAGTACTTC
TRBV7-9	TRBD1	.	TRBJ1-2	CASSPGGGQAYYGYTF	TGTGCCAGCAGCCCTGGTGGGGGACAGGCTTACTATGGCTACACCTTC
TRBV6-1	.	.	TRBJ1-6	CASSEGEYNSPLHF	TGTGCCAGCAGTGAGGGGGAATATAATTCACCCCTCCACTTT
TRBV7-7	TRBD2	.	TRBJ2-5	CASSLSSAGGGETQYF	TGTGCTAGCAGCTTAAGTTCAGCCGGCGGGGGGGAGACCCAGTACTTC
TRBV6-4	TRBD1	.	TRBJ1-2	CASSVGFGQGAYGYTF	TGTGCCAGCAGTGTGGGGTTTGGACAGGGCGCGTATGGCTACACCTTC
TRBV28	.	.	TRBJ2-5	CASSFNQIETQYF	TGTGCCAGCAGTTTTAATCAAATCGAGACCCAGTACTTC
TRBV7-2	.	.	TRBJ1-2	CASSSYAPNYGYTF	TGTGCCAGCAGCTCCTATGCCCCGAACTATGGCTACACCTTC
TRBV30	.	.	TRBJ1-1	CAWSVGRPEAFF	TGTGCCTGGAGTGTTGGCAGACCTGAAGCTTTCTTT
TRBV18	.	.	TRBJ2-5	CAGLRQGQETQYF	TGTGCAGGCTTAAGGCAGGGCCAAGAGACCCAGTACTTC
TRBV10-3	TRBD1	.	TRBJ1-2	CAIRVGQGADGYTF	TGTGCCATCAGGGTAGGACAGGGGGCCGATGGCTACACCTTC
TRBV14	.	.	TRBJ1-2	CASSQGMGAGYTF	TGTGCCAGCAGCCAAGGTATGGGGGCTGGCTACACCTTC
TRBV7-2	.	.	TRBJ1-5	CASSLKTGQPQHF	TGTGCCAGCAGCTTAAAAACCGGTCAGCCCCAGCATTTT
TRBV2	.	.	TRBJ2-1	CASSVLGRIPYNEQFF	TGTGCCAGCAGTGTACTGGGACGGATACCCTACAATGAGCAGTTCTTC
TRBV4-1	.	.	TRBJ2-1	CASSQSGRWNNEQFF	TGCGCCAGCAGCCAGAGCGGACGGTGGAACAATGAGCAGTTCTTC
TRBV27	TRBD1	.	TRBJ1-5	CASSSGQGRNQPQHF	TGTGCCAGCAGTTCGGGACAGGGGAGGAATCAGCCCCAGCATTTT
TRBV7-2	TRBD1	once	TRBJ2-1	CASRLQGAYNEQFF	TGTGCCAGCAGGTTACAGGGGGCCTACAATGAGCAGTTCTTC
TRBV5-1	TRBD2	once	TRBJ2-3	CASSPSGGTSTDTQYF	TGCGCCAGCAGCCCCTCCGGGGGGACTAGCACAGATACGCAGTATTTT
TRBV5-8	TRBD2	.	TRBJ2-7	CASSLRGVDEQYF	TGTGCCAGCAGCTTGCGGGGGGTCGACGAGCAGTACTTC
TRBV7-6	TRBD2	.	TRBJ2-3	CASSPGLAGVTQYF	TGTGCCAGCAGCCCAGGACTAGCGGGGGTTACGCAGTATTTT
TRBV7-9	TRBD2	once	TRBJ2-1	CASSSLTSGGYNEQFF	TGTGCCAGCAGCTCCCTTACTAGCGGTGGTTACAATGAGCAGTTCTTC
TRBV7-9	TRBD1	.	TRBJ2-7	CASSLYLGQGVYEQYF	TGTGCCAGCAGTTTATACCTGGGACAGGGGGTCTACGAGCAGTACTTC
TRBV5-6	TRBD1	.	TRBJ2-7	CASSLGGQGDAYF	TGTGCCAGCAGCTTGGGAGGACAGGGGGATGCGTACTTC
TRBV28	TRBD1	.	TRBJ1-1	CASRGDRVNTEAFF	TGTGCCAGCAGAGGGGACAGGGTCAACACTGAAGCTTTCTTT
TRBV27	.	.	TRBJ1-3	CASSLRGGGNTIYF	TGTGCCAGCAGTTTACGGGGCGGTGGAAACACCATATATTTT
TRBV5-6	TRBD1	.	TRBJ1-1	CASSWDRANTEAFF	TGTGCCAGCAGCTGGGACAGGGCGAACACTGAAGCTTTCTTT
TRBV7-9	.	once	TRBJ2-3	CASSWTVSTDTQYF	TGTGCCAGCAGCTGGACAGTTAGCACAGATACGCAGTATTTT
TRBV18	TRBD2	.	TRBJ2-1	CASSPGVAGVSSYNEQFF	TGTGCCAGCTCACCAGGGGTAGCGGGGGTCAGCTCCTACAATGAGCAGTTCTTC
TRBV7-8	.	.	TRBJ1-2	CASSLGGVGDNHGYTF	TGTGCCAGCAGCTTAGGCGGGGTGGGGGACAATCATGGCTACACCTTC
TRBV15	.	.	TRBJ2-7	CATYRVLSYEQYF	TGTGCCACCTACAGGGTCCTCTCCTACGAGCAGTACTTC
TRBV18	TRBD1	.	TRBJ2-3	CASSRGTGTTDTQYF	TGTGCCAGCTCACGAGGGACAGGGACCACAGATACGCAGTATTTT
TRBV7-8	.	.	TRBJ2-3	CASSRLRDTQYF	TGTGCCAGCAGCCGGCTCCGGGATACGCAGTATTTT
TRBV27	.	once	TRBJ1-1	CASSLAGGVTEAFF	TGTGCCAGCAGTTTAGCAGGCGGTGTCACTGAAGCTTTCTTT
TRBV5-1	TRBD2	.	TRBJ2-3	CASSSSGRTDTQYF	TGCGCCAGCAGTTCTAGCGGGAGAACAGATACGCAGTATTTT
TRBV19	.	.	TRBJ1-6	CASLNGQSGPLHF	TGTGCCAGTCTCAATGGACAGTCCGGACCCCTCCACTTT
TRBV18	.	.	TRBJ1-2	CASSPQGDGYTF	TGTGCCAGCTCACCACAGGGAGATGGCTACACCTTC